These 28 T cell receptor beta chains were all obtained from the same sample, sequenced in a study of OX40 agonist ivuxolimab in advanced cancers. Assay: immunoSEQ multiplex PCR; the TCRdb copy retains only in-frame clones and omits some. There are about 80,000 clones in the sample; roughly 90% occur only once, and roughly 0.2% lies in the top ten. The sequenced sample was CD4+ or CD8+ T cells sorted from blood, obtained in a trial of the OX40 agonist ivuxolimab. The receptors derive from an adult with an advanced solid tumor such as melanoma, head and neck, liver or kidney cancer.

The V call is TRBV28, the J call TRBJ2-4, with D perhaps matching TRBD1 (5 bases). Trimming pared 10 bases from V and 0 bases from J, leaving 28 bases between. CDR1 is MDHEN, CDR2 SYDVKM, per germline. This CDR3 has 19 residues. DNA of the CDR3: TGTGCCACCGCTGTTAGGGCAGGGCGGTCTGGAGTAGCCAAAAACATTCAGTACTTC. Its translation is CATAVRAGRSGVAKNIQYF.

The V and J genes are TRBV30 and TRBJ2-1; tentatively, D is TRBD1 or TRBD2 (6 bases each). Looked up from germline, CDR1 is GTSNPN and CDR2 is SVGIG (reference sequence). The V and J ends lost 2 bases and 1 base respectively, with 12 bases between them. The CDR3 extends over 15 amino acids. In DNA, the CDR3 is TGTGCCTGGAGTCCGGGGGCCGGGTCCTACAATGAGCAGTTCTTC. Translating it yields CAWSPGAGSYNEQFF.

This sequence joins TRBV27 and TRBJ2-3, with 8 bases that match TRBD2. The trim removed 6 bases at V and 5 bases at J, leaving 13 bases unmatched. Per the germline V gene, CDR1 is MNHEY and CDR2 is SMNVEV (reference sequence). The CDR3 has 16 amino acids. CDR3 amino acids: CASRVRRREVGDTQYF. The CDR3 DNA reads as TGTGCCAGCAGAGTCCGGAGGCGGGAGGTAGGAGATACGCAGTATTTT.

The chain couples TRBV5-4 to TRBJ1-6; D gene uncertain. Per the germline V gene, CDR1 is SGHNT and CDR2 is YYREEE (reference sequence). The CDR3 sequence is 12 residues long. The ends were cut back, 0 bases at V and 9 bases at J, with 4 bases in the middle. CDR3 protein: CASSLDLSPLHF. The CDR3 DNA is TGTGCCAGCAGCTTGGATCTTTCACCCCTCCACTTT.

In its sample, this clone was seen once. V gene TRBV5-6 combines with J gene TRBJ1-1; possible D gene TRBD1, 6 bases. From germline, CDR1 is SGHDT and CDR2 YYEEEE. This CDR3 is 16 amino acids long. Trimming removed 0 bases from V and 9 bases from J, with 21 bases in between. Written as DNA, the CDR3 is TGTGCCAGCAGCTTGGGAACCACAGGGATTGGCGTTAAAGCTTTCTTT. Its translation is CASSLGTTGIGVKAFF.

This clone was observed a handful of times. CDR3 bases: TGTGCCAGCGGGGGACTAGCGGTGGGAGCCTACGAGCAGTACTTC. Translated, it gives CASGGLAVGAYEQYF. The rearrangement uses TRBV6-1 and TRBJ2-7, with TRBD2 matching 11 bases. CDR3 size: 15 residues. V trimming: 8 bases; J trimming: 2 bases; junction bases outside the gene matches: 8. Germline lookup yields CDR1 MNHNS and CDR2 SASEGT.

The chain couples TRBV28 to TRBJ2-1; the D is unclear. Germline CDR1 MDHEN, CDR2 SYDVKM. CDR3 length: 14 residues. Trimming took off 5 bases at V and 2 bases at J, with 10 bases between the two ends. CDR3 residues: CASSRAGTYNEQFF. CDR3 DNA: TGTGCCAGCAGTCGGGCAGGAACCTACAATGAGCAGTTCTTC.

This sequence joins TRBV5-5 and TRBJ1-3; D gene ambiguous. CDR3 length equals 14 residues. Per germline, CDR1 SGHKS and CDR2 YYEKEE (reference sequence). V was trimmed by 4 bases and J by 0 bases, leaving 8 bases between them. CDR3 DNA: TGTGCCAGCAGCCTACAGAGCTCTGGAAACACCATATATTTT. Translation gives CASSLQSSGNTIYF.

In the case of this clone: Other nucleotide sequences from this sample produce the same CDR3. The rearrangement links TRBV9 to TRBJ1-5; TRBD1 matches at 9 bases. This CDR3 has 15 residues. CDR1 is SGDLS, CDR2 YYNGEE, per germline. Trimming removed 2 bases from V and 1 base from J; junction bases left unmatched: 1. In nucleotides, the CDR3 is TGTGCCAGCAGCGTCGGGACAGGGAGCAATCAGCCCCAGCATTTT. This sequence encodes CASSVGTGSNQPQHF.

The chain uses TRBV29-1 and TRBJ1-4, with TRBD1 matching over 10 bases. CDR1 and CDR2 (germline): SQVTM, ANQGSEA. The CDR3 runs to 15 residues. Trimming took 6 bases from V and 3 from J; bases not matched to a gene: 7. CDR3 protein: CSVGQGGPPNEKLFF. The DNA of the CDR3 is TGCAGCGTCGGACAGGGGGGGCCGCCTAATGAAAAACTGTTTTTT.

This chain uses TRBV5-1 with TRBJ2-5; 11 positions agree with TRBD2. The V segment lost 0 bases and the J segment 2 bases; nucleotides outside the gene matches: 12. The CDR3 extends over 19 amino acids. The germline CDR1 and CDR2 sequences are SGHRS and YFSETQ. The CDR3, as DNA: TGCGCCAGCAGCTTGGGTGGGACTAGCGGCTTACTAGTTCAAGAGACCCAGTACTTC. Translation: CASSLGGTSGLLVQETQYF. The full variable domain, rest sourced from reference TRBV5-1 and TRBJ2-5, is KAGVTQTPRYLIKTRGQQVTLSCSPISGHRSVSWYQQTPGQGLQFLFEYFSETQRNKGNFPGRFSGRQFSNSRSEMNVSTLELGDSALYLCASSLGGTSGLLVQETQYFGPGTRLLVL.

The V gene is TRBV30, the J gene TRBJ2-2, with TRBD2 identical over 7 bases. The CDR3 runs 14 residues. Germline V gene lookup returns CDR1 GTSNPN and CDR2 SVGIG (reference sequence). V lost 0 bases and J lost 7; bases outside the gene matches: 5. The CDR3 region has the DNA TGTGCCTGGAGTGTAGTCCCGGGGGGCGGGGAGCTGTTTTTT. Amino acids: CAWSVVPGGGELFF.

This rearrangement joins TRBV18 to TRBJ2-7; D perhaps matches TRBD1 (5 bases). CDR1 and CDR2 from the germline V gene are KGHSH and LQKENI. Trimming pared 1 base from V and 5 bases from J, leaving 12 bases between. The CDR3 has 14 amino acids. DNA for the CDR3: TGTGCCAGCTCACCACAGCAGGGTAGGGACGAGCAGTACTTC. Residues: CASSPQQGRDEQYF.

CDR3 region: CASSPTFADYGYTF. CDR3 nucleotide sequence: TGTGCCAGCTCACCAACCTTCGCCGACTATGGCTACACCTTC. The V gene is TRBV18, the J gene TRBJ1-2; D call uncertain. Germline-derived CDR1 and CDR2 are KGHSH and LQKENI. The V end lost 2 bases, the J end lost 3 bases, and 10 bases lay between the germline ends. The CDR3 sequence is 14 residues long.

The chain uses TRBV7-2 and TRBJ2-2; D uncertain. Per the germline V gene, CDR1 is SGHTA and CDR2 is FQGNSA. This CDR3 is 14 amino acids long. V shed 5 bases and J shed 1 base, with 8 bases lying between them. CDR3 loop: CASSPRRNTGELFF. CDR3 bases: TGTGCCAGCAGCCCCCGTAGGAACACCGGGGAGCTGTTTTTT.

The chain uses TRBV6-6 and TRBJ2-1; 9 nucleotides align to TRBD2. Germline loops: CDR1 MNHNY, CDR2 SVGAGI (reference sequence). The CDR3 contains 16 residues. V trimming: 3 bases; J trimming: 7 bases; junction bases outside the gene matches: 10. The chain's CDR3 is CASSYRAGGGRNEQFF. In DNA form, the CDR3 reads TGTGCCAGCAGTTATCGAGCGGGAGGCGGGAGAAATGAGCAGTTCTTC.

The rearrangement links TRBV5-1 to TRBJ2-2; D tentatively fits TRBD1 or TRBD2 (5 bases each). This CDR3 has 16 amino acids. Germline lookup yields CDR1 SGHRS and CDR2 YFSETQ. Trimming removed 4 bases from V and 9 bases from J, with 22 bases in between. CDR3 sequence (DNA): TGCGCCAGCAGCACGACCGGGGCTTTCAACGGGCGGGAGCTGTTTTTT. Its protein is CASSTTGAFNGRELFF.

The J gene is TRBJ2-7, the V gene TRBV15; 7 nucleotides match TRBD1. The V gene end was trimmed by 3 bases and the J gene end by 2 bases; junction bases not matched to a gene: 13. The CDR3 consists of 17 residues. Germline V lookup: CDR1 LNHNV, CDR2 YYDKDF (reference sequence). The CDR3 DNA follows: TGTGCCACCAGCAGTCCTTTTCCGGGACAGCGACCCTACGAGCAGTACTTC. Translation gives CATSSPFPGQRPYEQYF.

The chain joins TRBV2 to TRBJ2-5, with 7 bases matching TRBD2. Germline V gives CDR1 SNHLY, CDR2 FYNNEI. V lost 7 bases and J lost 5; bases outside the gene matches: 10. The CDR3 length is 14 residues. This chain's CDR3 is CASTPMGGGETQYF. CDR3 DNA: TGTGCCAGCACCCCCATGGGGGGGGGTGAGACCCAGTACTTC.

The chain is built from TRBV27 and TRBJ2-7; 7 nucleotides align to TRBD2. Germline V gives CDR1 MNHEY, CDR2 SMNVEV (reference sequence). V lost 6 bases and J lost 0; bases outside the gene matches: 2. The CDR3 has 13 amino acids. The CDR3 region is CASRASGSYEQYF. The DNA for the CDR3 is TGTGCCAGCAGAGCTAGCGGCTCCTACGAGCAGTACTTC.

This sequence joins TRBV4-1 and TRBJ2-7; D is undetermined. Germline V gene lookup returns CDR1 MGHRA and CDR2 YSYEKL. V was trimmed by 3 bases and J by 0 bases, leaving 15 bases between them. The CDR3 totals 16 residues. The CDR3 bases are TGCGCCAGCAGCCAGGGATTCGGGTGGGGCTCCTACGAGCAGTACTTC. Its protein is CASSQGFGWGSYEQYF.

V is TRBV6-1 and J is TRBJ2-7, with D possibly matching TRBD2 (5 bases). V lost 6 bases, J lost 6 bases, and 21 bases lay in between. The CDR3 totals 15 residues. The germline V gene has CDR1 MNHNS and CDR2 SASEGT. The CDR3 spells CASRGRVVTAAEQYF. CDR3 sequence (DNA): TGTGCCAGCAGGGGGAGAGTTGTAACCGCCGCCGAGCAGTACTTC.

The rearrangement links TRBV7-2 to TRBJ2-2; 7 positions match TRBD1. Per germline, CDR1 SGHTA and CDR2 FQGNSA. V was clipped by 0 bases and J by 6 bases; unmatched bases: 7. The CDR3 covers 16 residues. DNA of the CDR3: TGTGCCAGCAGCTTAGCGCTAGGGGGCGGACCCGGGGAGCTGTTTTTT. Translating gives CASSLALGGGPGELFF.

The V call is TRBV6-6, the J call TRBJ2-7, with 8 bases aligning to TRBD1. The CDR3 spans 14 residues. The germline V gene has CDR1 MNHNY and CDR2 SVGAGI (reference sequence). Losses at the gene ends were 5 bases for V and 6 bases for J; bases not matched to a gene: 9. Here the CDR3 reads CASSGTGPVSEQYF. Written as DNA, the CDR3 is TGTGCCAGCAGTGGGACAGGCCCCGTTAGCGAGCAGTACTTC.

This chain's CDR3 is CASSLAGQPTDTQYF. In nucleotides, the CDR3 is TGTGCCAGCAGCCTCGCGGGACAGCCCACAGATACGCAGTATTTT. The chain is built from TRBV7-3 and TRBJ2-3; D perhaps matches TRBD1 (7 bases). The CDR3 is made up of 15 amino acids. The ends were cut back, 5 bases at V and 2 bases at J, with 14 bases in the middle. Germline V CDR1 and CDR2: SGHTA, FQGTGA.

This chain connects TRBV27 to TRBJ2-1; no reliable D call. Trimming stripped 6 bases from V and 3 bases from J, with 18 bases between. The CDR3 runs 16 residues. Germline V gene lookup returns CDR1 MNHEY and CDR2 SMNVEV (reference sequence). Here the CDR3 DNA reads TGTGCCAGCAGCTCCCCCGAGACGGGCGTCTACAATGAGCAGTTCTTC. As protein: CASSSPETGVYNEQFF.

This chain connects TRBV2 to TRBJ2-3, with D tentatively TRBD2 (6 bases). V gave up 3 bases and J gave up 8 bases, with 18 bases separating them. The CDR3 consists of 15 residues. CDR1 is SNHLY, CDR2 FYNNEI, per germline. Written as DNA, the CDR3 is TGTGCCAGCAGTGATTCGCCGGGGGACGGGGGTACGCAGTATTTT. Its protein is CASSDSPGDGGTQYF.

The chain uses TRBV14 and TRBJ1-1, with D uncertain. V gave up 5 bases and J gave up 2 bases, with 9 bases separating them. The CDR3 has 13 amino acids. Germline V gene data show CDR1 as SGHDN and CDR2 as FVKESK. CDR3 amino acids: CASSVTANTEAFF. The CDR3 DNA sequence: TGTGCCAGCAGCGTGACTGCTAACACTGAAGCTTTCTTT.